The rows below give T cell receptor beta chains drawn from one sample of a study of OX40 agonist ivuxolimab in advanced cancers. Data came from immunoSEQ multiplex PCR; TCRdb stores just in-frame clones and leaves some out. Of about 77,000 clones listed, approximately 95% were seen once; the top ten hold 20%. Sequencing used CD4+ or CD8+ T cells sorted from blood, obtained in a trial of the OX40 agonist ivuxolimab. These receptors all come from an adult with an advanced solid tumor such as melanoma, head and neck, liver or kidney cancer. CDR3s include the opening cysteine and the closing phenylalanine or tryptophan. Each record gives: CDR3 protein, CDR3 DNA, V gene, D gene, J gene, clone size. A D gene is named only where the DNA matches it firmly. A clone size is listed for some rows: how often the clone was seen (once, few, many), or a class if it is expanded.

CASSQGDSPLHF	TGCGCCAGCAGTCAGGGGGATTCACCCCTCCACTTT	TRBV4-1	TRBD1	TRBJ1-6	few
CASSQEASGRNEQFF	TGTGCCAGCAGCCAAGAGGCTAGCGGGAGAAATGAGCAGTTCTTC	TRBV11-1	TRBD2	TRBJ2-1	.
CASSVSDGFTEAFF	TGTGCCAGTAGTGTCTCGGACGGATTCACTGAAGCTTTCTTT	TRBV19	.	TRBJ1-1	few
CASSIPAYNEQFF	TGTGCCAGTAGTATACCGGCCTACAATGAGCAGTTCTTC	TRBV19	.	TRBJ2-1	.
CASSLETGDQAFF	TGTGCCAGCAGCCTAGAAACAGGGGACCAGGCTTTCTTT	TRBV7-9	TRBD1	TRBJ1-1	.
CASSSWGTGFGETQYF	TGCGCCAGCAGCTCCTGGGGGACAGGTTTTGGAGAGACCCAGTACTTC	TRBV5-1	TRBD1	TRBJ2-5	.
CASSPNTGELFF	TGTGCCAGCAGCCCTAACACCGGGGAGCTGTTTTTT	TRBV5-6	.	TRBJ2-2	.
CASSHEGRSYNEQFF	TGTGCCAGCAGCCACGAGGGCCGGTCCTACAATGAGCAGTTCTTC	TRBV4-2	.	TRBJ2-1	.
CASSLALEGYTF	TGTGCCAGCAGCTTAGCGTTAGAAGGCTACACCTTC	TRBV7-8	.	TRBJ1-2	.
CASSLGPNYGYTF	TGTGCCAGCAGCTTAGGGCCTAACTATGGCTACACCTTC	TRBV11-2	.	TRBJ1-2	.
CASSLVGQGPTGELFF	TGCGCCAGCAGCTTGGTAGGACAGGGGCCCACCGGGGAGCTGTTTTTT	TRBV5-1	TRBD1	TRBJ2-2	.
CSAGDEQFF	TGCAGCGCCGGTGATGAGCAGTTCTTC	TRBV29-1	.	TRBJ2-1	.
CASSFLGQAYEQYF	TGTGCCAGCAGCTTCCTAGGACAGGCCTACGAGCAGTACTTC	TRBV7-6	TRBD1	TRBJ2-7	.
CASSLAVLSLPGTEAFF	TGCGCCAGCAGCTTGGCCGTTTTAAGCCTCCCGGGAACTGAAGCTTTCTTT	TRBV5-1	.	TRBJ1-1	.
CASSNTGTGKETQYF	TGTGCCAGCAGCAATACCGGGACAGGGAAAGAGACCCAGTACTTC	TRBV7-9	TRBD1	TRBJ2-5	.
CASSLGGRNSPLHF	TGTGCCAGCAGCTTAGGCGGAAGGAATTCACCCCTCCACTTT	TRBV7-9	.	TRBJ1-6	.
CASSGRGSITDTQYF	TGTGCCAGCAGCGGGAGGGGTAGTATTACAGATACGCAGTATTTT	TRBV7-6	TRBD2	TRBJ2-3	.
CASREGGARTEAFF	TGTGCCAGCAGGGAGGGAGGGGCACGCACTGAAGCTTTCTTT	TRBV7-9	.	TRBJ1-1	.
CASSYSWGSEQYF	TGTGCCAGCAGTTACTCGTGGGGATCCGAGCAGTACTTC	TRBV6-5	.	TRBJ2-7	.
CASSFRDRVHEQYF	TGTGCCAGCAGCTTTCGGGACAGGGTCCACGAGCAGTACTTC	TRBV5-8	TRBD1	TRBJ2-7	.
CARQEWVRSYEQYF	TGTGCCCGCCAGGAATGGGTGCGCTCCTACGAGCAGTACTTC	TRBV2	.	TRBJ2-7	once
CASSLPTKDGRYGYTF	TGTGCCAGCAGCTTACCAACGAAGGACGGGAGATATGGCTACACCTTC	TRBV7-9	.	TRBJ1-2	.
CAWSWGGNTEAFF	TGTGCCTGGAGTTGGGGGGGGAACACTGAAGCTTTCTTT	TRBV30	.	TRBJ1-1	.
CASGLTGEGEKLFF	TGTGCCAGCGGACTGACAGGGGAAGGTGAAAAACTGTTTTTT	TRBV27	TRBD1	TRBJ1-4	.
CASSQLAGGPNEQFF	TGTGCCAGCAGCCAACTCGCGGGGGGGCCCAATGAGCAGTTCTTC	TRBV4-2	TRBD2	TRBJ2-1	.